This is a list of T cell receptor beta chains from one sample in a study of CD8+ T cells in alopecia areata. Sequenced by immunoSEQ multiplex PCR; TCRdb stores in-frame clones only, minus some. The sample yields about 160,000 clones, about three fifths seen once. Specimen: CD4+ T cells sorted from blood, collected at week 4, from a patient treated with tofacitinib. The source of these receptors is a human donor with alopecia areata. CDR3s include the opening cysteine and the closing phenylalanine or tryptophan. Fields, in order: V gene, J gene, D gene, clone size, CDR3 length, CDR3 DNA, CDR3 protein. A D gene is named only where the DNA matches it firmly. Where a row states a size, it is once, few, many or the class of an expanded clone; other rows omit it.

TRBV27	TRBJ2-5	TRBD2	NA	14	TGTGCCAGCAGTGGGACTAGCCGACAAGAGACCCAGTACTTC	CASSGTSRQETQYF
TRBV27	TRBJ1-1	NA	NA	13	TGTGCCAGCAGTGTACGACAGCTGGGCGAAGCTTTCTTT	CASSVRQLGEAFF
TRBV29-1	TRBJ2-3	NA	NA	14	TGCAGCGTTGAGGCGGGGGCGACCACAGATACGCAGTATTTT	CSVEAGATTDTQYF
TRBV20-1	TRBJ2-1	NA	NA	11	TGCAGTGCTTACTTAAACAATGAGCAGTTCTTC	CSAYLNNEQFF
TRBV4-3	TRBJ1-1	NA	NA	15	TGCGCCAGCAGCCTACGGACAGCTGCGAACACTGAAGCTTTCTTT	CASSLRTAANTEAFF
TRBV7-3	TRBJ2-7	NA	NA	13	TGTGCCAGCAGCCCCACGGGCTTCTACGAGCAGTACTTC	CASSPTGFYEQYF
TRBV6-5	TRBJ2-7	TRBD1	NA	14	TGTGCCAGCAGCCGACAGGGGAGCTCCTACGAGCAGTACTTC	CASSRQGSSYEQYF
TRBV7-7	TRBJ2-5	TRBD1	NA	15	TGTGCTAGCAGCGTTCCCGGGACAGGGGAAGAGACCCAGTACTTC	CASSVPGTGEETQYF
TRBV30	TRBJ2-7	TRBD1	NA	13	TGTGCCTGGAGACGCGGGACAGGGGACGAGCAGTACTTC	CAWRRGTGDEQYF
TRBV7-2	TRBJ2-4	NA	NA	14	TGTGCCAGCAGCCGAGGGGGGGAGTCGGGCATTCAGTACTTC	CASSRGGESGIQYF
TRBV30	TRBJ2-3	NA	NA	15	TGTGCCTGGAGTGTACTCGCGGGGAGGTTAGATACGCAGTATTTT	CAWSVLAGRLDTQYF
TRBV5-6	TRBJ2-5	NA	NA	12	TGTGCCAGCAGCCCGGGAGAAGAGACCCAGTACTTC	CASSPGEETQYF
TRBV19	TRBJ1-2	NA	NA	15	TGTGCCAGTAGTATCCGGGACGACGGGTCTATGAGCTACACCTTC	CASSIRDDGSMSYTF
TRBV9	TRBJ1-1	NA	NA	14	TGTGCCAGCAGCGTAGCAGGGTCGCCCACTGAAGCTTTCTTT	CASSVAGSPTEAFF
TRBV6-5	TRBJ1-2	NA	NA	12	TGTGCCATTTGGACGGATAACTATGGCTACACCTTC	CAIWTDNYGYTF
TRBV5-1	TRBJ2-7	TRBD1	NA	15	TGCGCCAGCAGCCCAGCCGGGACAGGTTCCTACGAGCAGTACTTC	CASSPAGTGSYEQYF
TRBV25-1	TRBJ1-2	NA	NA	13	TGTGCCAGCAGTGCCGACAGACTCTATGGCTACACCTTC	CASSADRLYGYTF
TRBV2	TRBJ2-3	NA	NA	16	TGTGCCAGCAGTGCTCCAGGGGGGTTTCGCACAGATACGCAGTATTTT	CASSAPGGFRTDTQYF
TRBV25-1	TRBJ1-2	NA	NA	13	TGTGCCAGCAGTGACCACGGGAACTATGGCTACACCTTC	CASSDHGNYGYTF
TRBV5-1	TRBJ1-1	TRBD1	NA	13	TGCGCCAGCAGCTTTACAGGGGGCACTGAAGCTTTCTTT	CASSFTGGTEAFF
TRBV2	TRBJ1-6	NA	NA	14	TGTGCCAGCGTGTCCGAAGCCTCCGGTTCACCCCTCCACTTT	CASVSEASGSPLHF
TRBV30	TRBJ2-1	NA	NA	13	TGTGCCTGGACGCCTTCTTGGGGAAATGAGCAGTTCTTC	CAWTPSWGNEQFF
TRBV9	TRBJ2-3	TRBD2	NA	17	TGTGCCAGCAGCGTAGGACCGGGGGGGGCAATCACAGATACGCAGTATTTT	CASSVGPGGAITDTQYF
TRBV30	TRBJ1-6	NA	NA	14	TGTGCCTGGAGTGTTTCGGTTACAACGGCACCCCTCCACTTT	CAWSVSVTTAPLHF
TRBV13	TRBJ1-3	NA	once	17	TGTGCCAGCAGGCACAGGAGGGGAAGACGCTCTGGAAACACCATATATTTT	CASRHRRGRRSGNTIYF
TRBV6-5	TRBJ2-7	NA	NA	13	TGTGCCAGCAGCCAGGGACCCCGCTACGAGCAGTACTTC	CASSQGPRYEQYF
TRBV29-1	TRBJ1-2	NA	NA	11	TGCAGCGTTGATGGGAAGGATGGCTACACCTTC	CSVDGKDGYTF
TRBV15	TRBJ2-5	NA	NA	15	TGTGCCACCAGCAGAGATCCCAGGGCAGGAGAGACCCAGTACTTC	CATSRDPRAGETQYF
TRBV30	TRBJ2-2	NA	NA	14	TGTGCCGGACCTCTGCGGGGGAACACCGGGGAGCTGTTTTTT	CAGPLRGNTGELFF
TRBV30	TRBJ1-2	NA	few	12	TGTGCCTGGACAGGTTACAACTATGGCTACACCTTC	CAWTGYNYGYTF
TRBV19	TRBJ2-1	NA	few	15	TGTGCCAGTAGTCAAACAGGTTGGCGGGCCAATGAGCAGTTCTTC	CASSQTGWRANEQFF
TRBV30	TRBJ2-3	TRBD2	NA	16	TGTGCCTGGGGTCTGTCCTTAGCGGGCGGCACAGATACGCAGTATTTT	CAWGLSLAGGTDTQYF
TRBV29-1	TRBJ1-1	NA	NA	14	TGCAGCGTTACTCGGCAGGGGCCCGGGGAAGAAGCTTTCTTT	CSVTRQGPGEEAFF
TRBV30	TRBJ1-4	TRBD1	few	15	TGTGCCTGGAAGAAACAGGGGACGGTGGGTGAAAAACTGTTTTTT	CAWKKQGTVGEKLFF
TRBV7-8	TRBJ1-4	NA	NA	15	TGTGCCAGCAGCCTAACCGGGACAAACTCTCGTGAACTGTTTTTT	CASSLTGTNSRELFF
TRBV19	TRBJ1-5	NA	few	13	TGTGCCAGTAGGACAGACACCAATCAGCCCCAGCATTTT	CASRTDTNQPQHF
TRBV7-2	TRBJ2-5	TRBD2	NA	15	TGTGCCAGCAGCTCGGGACTAGCGGGGTTAGAGACCCAGTACTTC	CASSSGLAGLETQYF
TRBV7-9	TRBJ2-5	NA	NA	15	TGTGCCAGCAGCTGGACGGGGACCCCACAAGAGACCCAGTACTTC	CASSWTGTPQETQYF
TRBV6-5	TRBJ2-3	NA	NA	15	TGTGCCAGCAAAGCAACAGGGTCTGGGGAGTATACGCAGTATTTT	CASKATGSGEYTQYF
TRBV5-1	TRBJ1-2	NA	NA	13	TGCGCCAGCAGCTCCCGACTCCAGAACGGCTACACCTTC	CASSSRLQNGYTF
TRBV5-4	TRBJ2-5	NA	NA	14	TGTGCCAGCAGATCTGTCCAGGGTGCAGAGACCCAGTACTTC	CASRSVQGAETQYF
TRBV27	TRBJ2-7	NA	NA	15	TGTGCCAGCAGTTCCCTCGGACTTCCTCCCTACGAGCAGTACTTC	CASSSLGLPPYEQYF
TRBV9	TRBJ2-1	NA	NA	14	TGTGCCAGCAGCCCTAGGGGACTCGACAATGAGCAGTTCTTC	CASSPRGLDNEQFF
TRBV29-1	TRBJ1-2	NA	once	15	TGCAGCGTTTTATCCCCTGTGGGGGAGGACTATGGCTACACCTTC	CSVLSPVGEDYGYTF